The 21 T cell receptor beta chains given below trace back to one sample, sequenced in a study of T cell changes during pregnancy in multiple sclerosis. Repertoires were generated with immunoSEQ multiplex PCR, while TCRdb's copy carries only in-frame clones and drops some. The sample includes tens of thousands of clones, about 87% of them seen just once. The sample in question was CD8+ T cells from peripheral blood mononuclear cells, obtained in the first trimester of pregnancy. These receptors originate from a female donor with multiple sclerosis, enrolled in a pregnancy study.

V is TRBV5-1 and J is TRBJ1-1; 8 bases map to TRBD1. The germline V gene has CDR1 SGHRS and CDR2 YFSETQ. The CDR3 extends over 12 amino acids. V dropped 3 bases and J dropped 8; count of bases not matched to a gene: 3. The CDR3 DNA is TGCGCCAGCAGCTCGACAGGGGCAGAAGCTTTCTTT. This encodes CASSSTGAEAFF.

The chain links TRBV6-1 to TRBJ2-7; maybe TRBD1 (7 bases). CDR1 is MNHNS, CDR2 SASEGT, per germline. V was pared by 3 bases and J by 0 bases, with 12 bases between. The CDR3 covers 15 residues. The CDR3 sequence: CASSESGGSSYEQYF. The CDR3, as DNA: TGTGCCAGCAGTGAGTCAGGGGGGAGCTCCTACGAGCAGTACTTC.

V is TRBV28 and J is TRBJ1-2; D possibly corresponds to TRBD1 (5 bases). Trimming took off 1 base at V and 2 bases at J, with 11 bases between the two ends. CDR3 length: 15 residues. CDR1 is MDHEN, CDR2 SYDVKM, per germline. The CDR3: CASSLSGRVNYGYTF. The CDR3 nucleotides are TGTGCCAGCAGTTTATCTGGCAGGGTAAACTATGGCTACACCTTC.

This rearrangement joins TRBV18 to TRBJ2-3; tentative D call: TRBD2 (6 bases). Trimming pared 3 bases from V and 1 base from J, leaving 8 bases between. The CDR3 consists of 14 residues. Germline CDR1 KGHSH, CDR2 LQKENI. The CDR3 DNA follows: TGTGCCAGCTCACCTGAGCGGGGCACAGATACGCAGTATTTT. Translation gives CASSPERGTDTQYF.

The rearrangement uses TRBV28 and TRBJ2-1; 9 positions agree with TRBD2. CDR1 MDHEN and CDR2 SYDVKM come from the germline V gene. The length of the CDR3 is 16 residues. After removal of 5 bases from V and 2 bases from J, the junction contained 7 bases not matched to a gene. The DNA for the CDR3 is TGTGCCAGCAGTCCCCTAGCGGGACTCACCTACAATGAGCAGTTCTTC. Amino acid sequence: CASSPLAGLTYNEQFF.

This rearrangement joins TRBV9 to TRBJ2-1, with a tentative D call TRBD2 (7 bases). Germline CDR1 and CDR2: SGDLS and YYNGEE. The V gene lost 3 bases and the J gene lost 5 bases, with 15 bases spanning the gap. CDR3 length: 15 amino acids. The CDR3 region is CASSAGGGGNNEQFF. The CDR3 bases are TGTGCCAGCAGCGCTGGAGGGGGGGGAAACAATGAGCAGTTCTTC.

V is TRBV9 and J is TRBJ2-3, with D possibly being TRBD2 (5 bases). The CDR3 is made up of 13 amino acids. The germline V gene has CDR1 SGDLS and CDR2 YYNGEE. Trimming took 3 bases from V and 1 from J, leaving 6 bases between them. The CDR3 nucleotides read TGTGCCAGCAGCGACGGGGGCACAGATACGCAGTATTTT. Translated, it gives CASSDGGTDTQYF.

The chain recombines TRBV2 with TRBJ2-7, with TRBD1 as a possible D gene (6 bases). The germline V gene encodes CDR1 SNHLY and CDR2 FYNNEI. The CDR3 runs to 12 residues. Trimming shortened V by 1 base and J by 6 bases, and 7 bases separated the two germline ends. CDR3 sequence (DNA): TGTGCCAGCAGTGAAGGGACAGCCGAGCAGTACTTC. Amino acids: CASSEGTAEQYF.

V is TRBV7-2 and J is TRBJ2-3; 9 bases match TRBD2. This CDR3 is built from 18 residues. The V gene end was trimmed by 1 base and the J gene end by 2 bases; junction bases not matched to a gene: 10. CDR1 and CDR2 from the germline V gene are SGHTA and FQGNSA. The CDR3 spells CASSLGPPAGGVTDTQYF. The CDR3 DNA is TGTGCCAGCAGCTTAGGGCCCCCGGCGGGGGGGGTCACAGATACGCAGTATTTT.

This clone was detected once. The V and J genes are TRBV29-1 and TRBJ1-2; 8 bases match TRBD1. Germline CDR1 reads SQVTM; CDR2 reads ANQGSEA. J lost 4 bases, V lost 3 bases, and 10 bases had no gene match. The CDR3 covers 15 residues. The CDR3 DNA reads TGCAGCGTTGAGGCAGGGGGCGTAGAAGGCTATGGCTACACCTTC. Amino acid sequence: CSVEAGGVEGYGYTF.

V and J are TRBV7-9 and TRBJ2-2, with 9 nucleotides matching TRBD2. The CDR3 length is 16 residues. With V trimmed by 5 bases and J by 6 bases, 10 bases remained unmatched. Germline CDR1 and CDR2: SEHNR and FQNEAQ (reference sequence). The CDR3 region has the DNA TGTGCCAGCAGCCCCCCGGGACTAGCCGGTCCCGGGGAGCTGTTTTTT. It encodes CASSPPGLAGPGELFF.

This clone was seen more than once but under ten times. The chain recombines TRBV15 with TRBJ2-3, with 12 bases aligning to TRBD2. V gave up 1 base and J gave up 4 bases; unmatched junction bases: 0. CDR1 is LNHNV and CDR2 is YYDKDF in the germline V gene (reference sequence). The length of the CDR3 is 15 residues. The CDR3 sequence: CATSRASGGADTQYF. The CDR3 nucleotides read TGTGCCACCAGCAGAGCTAGCGGGGGGGCAGATACGCAGTATTTT.

The V and J genes are TRBV9 and TRBJ1-2; the match to TRBD1 covers 8 bases. CDR1 is SGDLS and CDR2 is YYNGEE in the germline V gene. Germline trimming cut 4 bases from V and 6 bases from J; bases unmatched to any gene: 11. The CDR3 consists of 15 residues. Written as DNA, the CDR3 is TGTGCCAGCAGCCCTCTCCTGGACAGGGACGATGGCTACACCTTC. It translates to CASSPLLDRDDGYTF.

The J gene is TRBJ2-1, the V gene TRBV18; a weak D match, TRBD1 (5 bases). Trimming left V 6 bases short and J 8 bases short, with 17 bases between. The length of the CDR3 is 14 residues. Per the germline V gene, CDR1 is KGHSH and CDR2 is LQKENI. The CDR3 coding sequence is TGTGCCAGCTCGTTCACAGGCAGCCAGGATGAGCAGTTCTTC. Translation gives CASSFTGSQDEQFF.

The rearrangement joins TRBV6-5 to TRBJ2-7; 8 bases are shared with TRBD1. Germline CDR1 is MNHEY and CDR2 is SVGAGI. This CDR3 has 14 amino acids. V trimming: 7 bases; J trimming: 2 bases; junction bases outside the gene matches: 7. The DNA of the CDR3 is TGTGCCAGCAATAGACAGGGGAATGCCTACGAGCAGTACTTC. Its translation: CASNRQGNAYEQYF.

The sample holds many counts of this clone. The rearrangement joins TRBV6-1 to TRBJ2-7, with 10 bases identical to TRBD2. CDR3 length: 15 amino acids. CDR1 and CDR2 (germline): MNHNS, SASEGT. Trimming at V came to 1 base and at J to 5 bases, leaving 5 bases not matched to a gene. The CDR3 reads CASSEEASGSHEQYF. CDR3 DNA sequence: TGTGCCAGCAGTGAAGAAGCTAGCGGGAGTCACGAGCAGTACTTC.

This clone was seen a few times. V and J are TRBV28 and TRBJ2-7; D is undetermined. With 2 bases removed from V and 4 bases from J, the gap between germline ends came to 3 bases. The CDR3 length is 11 residues. From germline, CDR1 is MDHEN and CDR2 SYDVKM. The CDR3 nucleotides are TGTGCCAGCAGTTTACGGTACGAGCAGTACTTC. Amino acids: CASSLRYEQYF.

This clone is medium-sized. The chain links TRBV4-3 to TRBJ2-2, with 8 bases that match TRBD2. The junction had 1 base not matched to a gene; V was cut back by 4 bases and J by 3 bases. Germline V lookup: CDR1 LGHNA, CDR2 YSLEER. The CDR3 is made up of 14 amino acids. This chain's CDR3 is CASSPGLDTGELFF. The CDR3 DNA reads TGCGCCAGCAGCCCGGGACTAGACACCGGGGAGCTGTTTTTT.

The chain recombines TRBV27 with TRBJ2-7; D possibly corresponds to TRBD1 (6 bases). Trimming took off 8 bases at V and 6 bases at J, with 20 bases between the two ends. The CDR3 has 14 residues. The germline V gene has CDR1 MNHEY and CDR2 SMNVEV (reference sequence). This chain's CDR3 is CASHGTGLGPEQYF. For the CDR3, the DNA is TGTGCCAGCCACGGCACAGGGCTCGGGCCCGAGCAGTACTTC.

V and J are TRBV11-1 and TRBJ2-5, with 10 positions matching TRBD1. The CDR3 spans 16 residues. Losses at the gene ends were 5 bases for V and 3 bases for J; bases not matched to a gene: 9. Germline lookup yields CDR1 SGHAT and CDR2 FQDESV (reference sequence). CDR3 in DNA: TGTGCCAGCAGCGGTGGGTCCGGGACAGGGGAAGAGACCCAGTACTTC. Encoded protein: CASSGGSGTGEETQYF.

The rearrangement uses TRBV19 and TRBJ2-7; D unresolved. Trimming cost V 5 bases and J 6 bases, with 8 bases left between them. The CDR3 has 11 amino acids. The germline V gene has CDR1 LNHDA and CDR2 SQIVND (reference sequence). CDR3 in amino acids: CASSVGSEQYF. In nucleotides, the CDR3 is TGTGCCAGTAGTGTCGGTAGCGAGCAGTACTTC.